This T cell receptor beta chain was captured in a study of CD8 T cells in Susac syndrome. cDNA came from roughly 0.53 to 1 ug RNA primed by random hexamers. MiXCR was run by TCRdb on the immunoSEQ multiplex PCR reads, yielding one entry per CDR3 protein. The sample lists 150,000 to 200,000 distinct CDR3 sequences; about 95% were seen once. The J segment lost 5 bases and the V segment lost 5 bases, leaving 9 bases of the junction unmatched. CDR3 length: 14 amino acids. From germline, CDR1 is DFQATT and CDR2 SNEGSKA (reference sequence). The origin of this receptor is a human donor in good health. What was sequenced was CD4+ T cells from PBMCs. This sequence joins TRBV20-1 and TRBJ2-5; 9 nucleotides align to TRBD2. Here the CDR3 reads CSAATAGGHETQYF. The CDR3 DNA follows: TGCAGTGCTGCAACAGCGGGGGGCCATGAGACCCAGTACTTC.